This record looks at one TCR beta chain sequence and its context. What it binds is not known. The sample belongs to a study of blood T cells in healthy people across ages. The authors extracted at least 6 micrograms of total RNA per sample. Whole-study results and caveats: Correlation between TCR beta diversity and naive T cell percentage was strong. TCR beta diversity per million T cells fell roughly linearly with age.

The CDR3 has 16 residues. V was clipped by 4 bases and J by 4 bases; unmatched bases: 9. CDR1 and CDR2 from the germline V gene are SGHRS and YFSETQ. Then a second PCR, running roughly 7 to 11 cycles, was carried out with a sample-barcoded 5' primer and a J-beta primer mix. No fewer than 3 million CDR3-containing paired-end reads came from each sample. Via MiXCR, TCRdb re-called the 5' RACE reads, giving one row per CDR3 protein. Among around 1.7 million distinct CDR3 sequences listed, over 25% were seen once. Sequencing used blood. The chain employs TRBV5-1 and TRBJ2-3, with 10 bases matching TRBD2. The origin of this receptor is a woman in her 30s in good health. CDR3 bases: TGCGCCAGCAGCCCCAACCTAGCGGGAGATGCAGATACGCAGTATTTT. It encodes CASSPNLAGDADTQYF.